The sequence of this T cell receptor (beta chain) was determined in a study of shared clonotypes between healthy human individuals. CD8 cells classed as naive were CD45RO-negative and positively selected for CCR7, excluding terminally differentiated effector memory CD45RA+ cells. The CDR3 is 15 residues long. Germline V gives CDR1 SGHDN, CDR2 FVKESK. The J segment lost 4 bases and the V segment lost 0 bases, leaving 6 bases of the junction unmatched. Produced via immunoSEQ multiplex PCR; TCRdb's table is partial and in-frame only. The table includes about 2.1 million clones, 93% detected once. The sequenced sample consisted of naive CD8+ T cells from PBMCs. The V and J genes are TRBV14 and TRBJ2-7; 7 nucleotides align to TRBD1. The receptor was derived from a man aged 18 to 30 in good health. Some clones in this sample may be carry-over from other donors' samples. Here the CDR3 reads CASSQDGQALYEQYF. CDR3 nucleotide sequence: TGTGCCAGCAGCCAAGATGGACAGGCCTTGTACGAGCAGTACTTC.